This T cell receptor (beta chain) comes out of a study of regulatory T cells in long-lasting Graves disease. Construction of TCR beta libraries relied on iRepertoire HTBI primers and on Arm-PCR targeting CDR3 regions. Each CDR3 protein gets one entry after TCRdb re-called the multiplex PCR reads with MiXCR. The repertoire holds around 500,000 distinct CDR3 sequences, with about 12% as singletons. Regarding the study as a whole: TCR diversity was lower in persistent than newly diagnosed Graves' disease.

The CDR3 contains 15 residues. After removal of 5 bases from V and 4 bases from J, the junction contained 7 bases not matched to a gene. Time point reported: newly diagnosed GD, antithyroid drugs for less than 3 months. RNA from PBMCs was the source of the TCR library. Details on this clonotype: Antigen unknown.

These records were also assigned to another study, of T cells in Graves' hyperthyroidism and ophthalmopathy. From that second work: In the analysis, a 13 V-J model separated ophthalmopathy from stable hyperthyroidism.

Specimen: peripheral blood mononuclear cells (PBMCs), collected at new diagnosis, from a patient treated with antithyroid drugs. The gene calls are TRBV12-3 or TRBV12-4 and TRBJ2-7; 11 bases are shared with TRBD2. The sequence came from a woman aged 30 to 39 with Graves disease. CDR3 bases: TGTGCCAGCAGTCGAACGGGACTAGCGGCGTACGAGCAGTACTTC. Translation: CASSRTGLAAYEQYF.